One sample yielded the 28 T cell receptor beta chains listed below, sequenced in a study of T cell repertoires in cytomegalovirus infection. The antigens these receptors bind are not known. TCRdb re-derived calls from the reads in MiXCR, one entry per CDR3 protein. The sample yields about 500,000 distinct CDR3 sequences, roughly a third seen once. This specimen consisted of cultured PBMCs, obtained from culture after CMV antigen stimulation. Receptor source: a human donor in good health (CMV status not recorded). Some clones in this sample may be carry-over from other donors' samples.

The sample holds many counts of this clonotype. V and J are TRBV7-8 and TRBJ1-1; D is unclear. V dropped 5 bases and J dropped 11 bases, with 9 bases sitting between them. CDR1 SGHVS and CDR2 FQNEAQ come from the germline V gene. The length of the CDR3 is 10 residues. CDR3 residues: CASSRTEAFF. In nucleotides, the CDR3 is TGTGCCAGCAGCCGGACGGAGGCTTTCTTT.

This clonotype has only a few counts. The DNA of the CDR3 is TGTGCCAGCAGCTTACCCCTGCTAGCGGTTCAGGAGACCCAGTACTTC. It codes for CASSLPLLAVQETQYF. This sequence joins TRBV7-8 and TRBJ2-5; 7 bases line up with TRBD2. With V trimmed by 2 bases and J by 5 bases, 11 bases remained unmatched. CDR1 and CDR2 (germline): SGHVS, FQNEAQ. The length of the CDR3 is 16 residues.

The gene calls are TRBV6-5 and TRBJ2-5; D gene uncertain. Germline CDR1 MNHEY, CDR2 SVGAGI. The ends were cut back, 4 bases at V and 1 base at J, with 13 bases in the middle. The CDR3 is made up of 15 amino acids. CDR3: CASSSGLALQETQYF. CDR3 sequence (DNA): TGTGCCAGCAGTTCGGGCCTCGCCCTCCAAGAGACCCAGTACTTC.

The chain recombines TRBV19 with TRBJ2-2, with 7 nucleotides matching TRBD2. CDR3 length equals 18 residues. CDR1 and CDR2 from the germline V gene are LNHDA and SQIVND (reference sequence). V shed 7 bases, J shed 5 bases, and the junction held 19 bases outside the gene matches. The CDR3: CASMRLAPGVRGTGELFF. CDR3 in DNA: TGTGCCAGTATGAGACTAGCTCCTGGAGTAAGGGGAACCGGGGAGCTGTTTTTT.

The V and J genes are TRBV5-4 and TRBJ2-3; 11 bases align to TRBD2. CDR3 length equals 13 residues. J gave up 15 bases and V 5 bases, and 11 bases lay outside the gene matches. Germline CDR1 reads SGHNT; CDR2 reads YYREEE (reference sequence). CDR3: CASSDASGRTRYF. The CDR3 DNA sequence: TGTGCCAGCAGTGACGCTAGCGGGAGGACCCGCTATTTT. Full variable domain (remainder filled in from reference TRBV5-4 and TRBJ2-3): ETGVTQSPTHLIKTRGQQVTLRCSSQSGHNTVSWYQQALGQGPQFIFQYYREEENGRGNFPPRFSGLQFPNYSSELNVNALELDDSALYLCASSDASGRTRYFGPGTRLTVL.

This chain connects TRBV7-6 to TRBJ2-7; D possibly matches TRBD1 or TRBD2 (6 bases each). Trimming took off 8 bases at V and 2 bases at J, with 19 bases between the two ends. The CDR3 has 15 residues. Per the germline V gene, CDR1 is SGHVS and CDR2 is FNYEAQ. CDR3 DNA sequence: TGTGCCAGCTCCACGGGGGCGGGAATCACCTACGAGCAGTACTTC. It encodes CASSTGAGITYEQYF.

The J gene is TRBJ2-1, the V gene TRBV28, with a tentative D call TRBD2 (6 bases). V lost 8 bases, J lost 15 bases, and 14 bases lay in between. The CDR3 covers 10 residues. Per the germline V gene, CDR1 is MDHEN and CDR2 is SYDVKM. The CDR3: CASGRLDPFF. CDR3 bases: TGTGCCAGCGGAAGACTAGACCCGTTCTTC.

This sequence joins TRBV6-6 and TRBJ2-1; 7 nucleotides agree with TRBD2. The CDR3 sequence is 16 residues long. V shed 7 bases, J shed 0 bases, and the junction held 9 bases outside the gene matches. Germline values: CDR1 MNHNY, CDR2 SVGAGI (reference sequence). This chain's CDR3 is CASTDAGVISYNEQFF. CDR3 in DNA: TGTGCCAGCACTGACGCGGGAGTAATCTCCTACAATGAGCAGTTCTTC.

V usage is TRBV27 and J usage is TRBJ1-1, with D tentatively TRBD1 (5 bases). This CDR3 contains 15 residues. Germline values: CDR1 MNHEY, CDR2 SMNVEV (reference sequence). V was pared by 4 bases and J by 5 bases, with 17 bases between. CDR3 amino acids: CASSSSPWGGTEAFF. As DNA, the CDR3 is TGTGCCAGCAGTTCCTCACCCTGGGGGGGGACTGAAGCTTTCTTT.

This chain connects TRBV12-3 or TRBV12-4 to TRBJ1-2; 7 positions match TRBD1. The CDR3 loop spans 15 amino acids. J was trimmed by 4 bases and V by 7 bases; bases with no gene match: 12. CDR3 in DNA: TGTGCCAGCACCCAGACAGGGTCGGGGGGCTATGGCTACACCTTC. This translates into CASTQTGSGGYGYTF.

The gene calls are TRBV7-2 and TRBJ2-7; 8 bases are a match to TRBD2. CDR1 and CDR2 from the germline V gene are SGHTA and FQGNSA. J lost 4 bases, V lost 5 bases, and 10 bases had no gene match. The CDR3 loop spans 15 amino acids. The CDR3 reads CASSRAGDSVYEQYF. In DNA form, the CDR3 reads TGTGCCAGCAGCCGAGCGGGAGACTCTGTTTACGAGCAGTACTTC. The full variable domain, in which reference TRBV7-2 and TRBJ2-7 provide the parts outside the CDR3, is GAGVSQSPSNKVTEKGKDVELRCDPISGHTALYWYRQSLGQGLEFLIYFQGNSAPDKSGLPSDRFSAERTGGSVSTLTIQRTQQEDSAVYLCASSRAGDSVYEQYFGPGTRLTVT.

This sequence joins TRBV7-9 and TRBJ1-2; D unresolved. With 5 bases removed from V and 3 bases from J, the gap between germline ends came to 10 bases. In germline, CDR1 is SEHNR, CDR2 FQNEAQ (reference sequence). This CDR3 region has 13 residues. CDR3 protein: CASSADVHYGYTF. DNA for the CDR3: TGTGCCAGCAGCGCAGACGTTCACTATGGCTACACCTTC.

The V gene is TRBV29-1, the J gene TRBJ2-7; the match to TRBD1 covers 7 bases. The germline CDR1 and CDR2 sequences are SQVTM and ANQGSEA. This CDR3 is 13 amino acids long. With V trimmed by 8 bases and J by 3 bases, 10 bases remained unmatched. The CDR3 region is CSIVTGMSYEQYF. CDR3 coding DNA: TGCAGCATCGTGACAGGGATGAGCTACGAGCAGTACTTC.

This clonotype was seen at least ten times. The chain links TRBV7-8 to TRBJ2-5; the D gene is possibly TRBD1 (6 bases). Deletions cut 1 base from V and 3 bases from J, with 9 bases between. The CDR3 is 14 residues long. CDR1 and CDR2 from the germline V gene are SGHVS and FQNEAQ. The CDR3 reads CASSLGTAKETQYF. The CDR3 bases are TGTGCCAGCAGCTTAGGGACAGCCAAAGAGACCCAGTACTTC.

The chain employs TRBV28 and TRBJ1-2; TRBD1 agrees at 12 bases. The CDR3 has 15 amino acids. V shed 7 bases, J shed 6 bases, and the junction held 9 bases outside the gene matches. Germline loops: CDR1 MDHEN, CDR2 SYDVKM. The CDR3 sequence is CASNRDRGRRNGYTF. The CDR3, as DNA: TGTGCCAGCAACCGGGACAGGGGGCGCAGGAATGGCTACACCTTC.

The V gene is TRBV29-1, the J gene TRBJ1-3; the D is unclear. This CDR3 has 14 amino acids. The V end was cut by 0 bases, the J end by 0 bases, with 6 bases between. Per the germline V gene, CDR1 is SQVTM and CDR2 is ANQGSEA. The CDR3 sequence: CSVEDPGSGNTIYF. CDR3 nucleotides: TGCAGCGTTGAAGATCCGGGCTCTGGAAACACCATATATTTT.

This clonotype was seen repeatedly, ten times or more. V gene TRBV7-2 combines with J gene TRBJ2-1, with no clear D. Germline assignment: CDR1 SGHTA and CDR2 FQGNSA. V dropped 1 base and J dropped 8 bases, with 6 bases sitting between them. The CDR3 totals 12 residues. Here the CDR3 DNA reads TGTGCCAGCAGCTTAGTCCTGTATGAGCAGTTCTTC. Encoded protein: CASSLVLYEQFF.

The CDR3 reads CSAAGTGDYGYTF. CDR3 bases: TGCAGCGCAGCCGGGACAGGGGACTATGGCTACACCTTC. This chain uses TRBV29-1 with TRBJ1-2, with TRBD1 matching over 10 bases. The V gene end was trimmed by 7 bases and the J gene end by 3 bases; junction bases not matched to a gene: 5. The CDR3 sequence is 13 residues long. Per the germline V gene, CDR1 is SQVTM and CDR2 is ANQGSEA.

At least ten counts were recorded for this clonotype. The rearrangement joins TRBV7-2 to TRBJ2-7, with 10 bases lining up with TRBD2. The CDR3 sequence is 16 residues long. With 1 base clipped from V and 7 bases from J, the junction kept 10 bases outside the gene matches. Germline CDR1 is SGHTA and CDR2 is FQGNSA. The CDR3 DNA follows: TGTGCCAGCAGCTTAGTAAGCGGGAGGGCCTCTGGGGAGCAGTACTTC. Residues: CASSLVSGRASGEQYF. Based on the CDR3 plus reference TRBV7-2 and TRBJ2-7, the full variable domain is GAGVSQSPSNKVTEKGKDVELRCDPISGHTALYWYRQSLGQGLEFLIYFQGNSAPDKSGLPSDRFSAERTGGSVSTLTIQRTQQEDSAVYLCASSLVSGRASGEQYFGPGTRLTVT.

The gene calls are TRBV12-3 or TRBV12-4 and TRBJ1-6; D unresolved. The V and J ends lost 5 bases and 7 bases respectively, with 6 bases between them. CDR3 size: 12 residues. CDR3 sequence: CASSPQNSPLHF. The CDR3 DNA reads TGTGCCAGCAGTCCGCAGAATTCACCCCTCCACTTT.

This clonotype appeared a few times. This chain's CDR3 is CASSAELANEQFF. The DNA of the CDR3 is TGTGCCAGTAGCGCGGAACTAGCGAATGAGCAGTTCTTC. The rearrangement uses TRBV19 and TRBJ2-1, with 7 nucleotides matching TRBD2. This CDR3 has 13 amino acids. V shed 6 bases and J 7 bases; nucleotides not matched to a gene: 6. In germline, CDR1 is LNHDA, CDR2 SQIVND (reference sequence).

This chain connects TRBV7-8 to TRBJ2-3; D not resolved. With 2 bases removed from V and 1 base from J, the gap between germline ends came to 7 bases. CDR3 size: 14 residues. Germline lookup yields CDR1 SGHVS and CDR2 FQNEAQ. The chain's CDR3 is CASSLRTGTDTQYF. The CDR3 DNA sequence: TGTGCCAGCAGCTTACGGACCGGCACAGATACGCAGTATTTT. The variable domain in full, completed from reference TRBV7-8 and TRBJ2-3, reads GAGVSQSPRYKVAKRGQDVALRCDPISGHVSLFWYQQALGQGPEFLTYFQNEAQLDKSGLPSDRFFAERPEGSVSTLKIQRTQQEDSAVYLCASSLRTGTDTQYFGPGTRLTVL.

The chain couples TRBV6-1 to TRBJ1-1, with TRBD1 identical over 10 bases. J gave up 1 base and V 7 bases, and 6 bases lay outside the gene matches. The CDR3 contains 15 residues. Germline values: CDR1 MNHNS, CDR2 SASEGT. CDR3 loop: CASTPGQGPNTEAFF. CDR3 nucleotide sequence: TGTGCCAGCACCCCGGGACAGGGGCCGAACACTGAAGCTTTCTTT.

The chain is built from TRBV12-3 or TRBV12-4 and TRBJ1-5; D gene unclear. CDR3 length equals 17 residues. Trimming shortened V by 6 bases and J by 0 bases, and 18 bases separated the two germline ends. The CDR3 here is CASSLLSFPDSNQPQHF. As DNA, the CDR3 is TGTGCCAGCAGCCTTTTGTCCTTCCCAGATAGCAATCAGCCCCAGCATTTT.

J is TRBJ2-1 and V is TRBV19; D gene unclear. CDR1 LNHDA and CDR2 SQIVND come from the germline V gene (reference sequence). Trimming removed 2 bases from V and 0 bases from J, with 8 bases in between. The CDR3 is 15 residues long. The CDR3 DNA reads as TGTGCCAGTAGTATAAGCGTTAGCTCCTACAATGAGCAGTTCTTC. Protein sequence: CASSISVSSYNEQFF. Drawing the rest from reference TRBV19 and TRBJ2-1, the complete variable domain is DGGITQSPKYLFRKEGQNVTLSCEQNLNHDAMYWYRQDPGQGLRLIYYSQIVNDFQKGDIAEGYSVSREKKESFPLTVTSAQKNPTAFYLCASSISVSSYNEQFFGPGTRLTVL.

The V gene is TRBV7-8, the J gene TRBJ2-3; D assignment may be TRBD1 or TRBD2 (6 bases each). Germline V gene lookup returns CDR1 SGHVS and CDR2 FQNEAQ. Between the trimmed V and J ends, which lost 2 bases and 1 base, there was a span of 13 bases. The CDR3 runs to 16 residues. This chain's CDR3 is CASSLRGEVGTDTQYF. Written as DNA, the CDR3 is TGTGCCAGCAGCTTAAGGGGGGAGGTGGGCACAGATACGCAGTATTTT.

This clonotype has only a few counts. The chain combines TRBV11-3 with TRBJ1-1; 10 nucleotides agree with TRBD1. Germline trimming cut 5 bases from V and 4 bases from J; bases unmatched to any gene: 7. The CDR3 has 15 amino acids. In germline, CDR1 is SGHNT, CDR2 YENEEA. The CDR3 reads CASSPRQGASTEAFF. CDR3 nucleotides: TGTGCCAGCAGCCCTCGACAGGGGGCGAGCACTGAAGCTTTCTTT.

This clonotype has only one observation. Being one base from a much bigger clone, this may be a read error. The gene calls are TRBV7-2 and TRBJ1-1; no clear D. Looked up from germline, CDR1 is SGHTA and CDR2 is FQGNSA. This CDR3 spans 16 amino acids. Written as DNA, the CDR3 is TGTGCCACCAGCTTAGCAAGTGGGTTCGGGAACACTGAAGCTTTCTTT. Protein sequence: CATSLASGFGNTEAFF.